This T cell receptor beta chain was sequenced for a study of shared clonotypes between healthy human individuals. CDR3 length: 12 residues. Germline V gene data show CDR1 as MDHEN and CDR2 as SYDVKM. The V end lost 9 bases, the J end lost 3 bases, and 11 bases lay between the germline ends. The genomic DNA of each subset was split evenly across several immunoSEQ plates. This table comes from immunoSEQ multiplex PCR, and its TCRdb copy is limited to in-frame clones, with some not included. The sample has 1 million to 1.3 million clones, 70% to 80% seen once. The TCR comes from a man in his late teens or twenties in good health. Some clones in this sample may be carry-over from other donors' samples. This rearrangement joins TRBV28 to TRBJ1-2; D unclear. Material for sequencing was memory CD4+ T cells from PBMCs. Subset meaning: CD45RA-negative fraction. The CDR3 bases are TGTGCCAGTACAACCACAGACTATGGCTACACCTTC. It translates to CASTTTDYGYTF.